This TCR beta chain stems from a study of blood T cell repertoires in COVID-19. Study background: Sources were T cells, B-cell-depleted T cells, or PBMCs; the material itself was cDNA or gDNA.

Germline CDR1 SGHTA, CDR2 FQGNSA. This CDR3 region has 14 residues. Trimming shortened V by 0 bases and J by 7 bases, and 10 bases separated the two germline ends. TCRdb's copy holds only in-frame clones and misses some; the assay was immunoSEQ multiplex PCR. This sample has roughly 110,000 clones, with about 90% found just once. Sequencing was done on a sample of peripheral blood. V gene TRBV7-2 combines with J gene TRBJ2-1; D possibly corresponds to TRBD2 (6 bases). This TCR derives from a woman in her forties or fifties with acute or convalescent COVID-19. As DNA, the CDR3 is TGTGCCAGCAGCTTAGCGGGAGGAGGAAATGAGCAGTTCTTC. Encoded protein: CASSLAGGGNEQFF.